This T cell receptor (beta chain) originates from a study of T cell repertoires in cytomegalovirus infection. Study context: Selection of CMV epitopes for the study included recently identified HLA-C-restricted and well-studied HLA-B-restricted ones.

Trimming removed 0 bases from V and 2 bases from J, with 18 bases in between. This CDR3 has 18 amino acids. Looked up from germline, CDR1 is SGHTA and CDR2 is FQGNSA. In TCRdb, the reads were re-called with MiXCR into one record per CDR3 protein. The sample contains hundreds of thousands of distinct CDR3 sequences, 33% of which appear only once. Study-level findings and limits: Cumulative frequency (of public TCR beta family members) identified carriers of CMV plus the relevant HLA.

Of note for this clonotype: As yet, its antigen is unknown.

The receptor comes from a human donor in good health (CMV status not recorded). Some clones in this sample may be carry-over from other donors' samples. The sample consisted of cultured PBMCs, taken from culture after CMV antigen stimulation. This chain uses TRBV7-2 with TRBJ2-3, with D perhaps TRBD2 (5 bases). The CDR3 DNA reads as TGTGCCAGCAGCTTAGCTGGGGTAGTCCAGAGGGACACAGATACGCAGTATTTT. It is translated as CASSLAGVVQRDTDTQYF.